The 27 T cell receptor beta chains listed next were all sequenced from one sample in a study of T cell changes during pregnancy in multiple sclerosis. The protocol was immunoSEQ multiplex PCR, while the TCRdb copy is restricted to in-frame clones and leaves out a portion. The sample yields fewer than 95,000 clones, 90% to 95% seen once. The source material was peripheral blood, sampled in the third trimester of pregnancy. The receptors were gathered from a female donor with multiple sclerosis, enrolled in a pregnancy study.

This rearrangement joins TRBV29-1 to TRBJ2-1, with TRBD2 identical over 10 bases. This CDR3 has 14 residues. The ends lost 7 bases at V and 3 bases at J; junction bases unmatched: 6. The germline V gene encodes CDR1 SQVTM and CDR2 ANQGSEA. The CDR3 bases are TGCAGCGGGAGAGCGGGAGGGGGCTACAATGAGCAGTTCTTC. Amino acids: CSGRAGGGYNEQFF.

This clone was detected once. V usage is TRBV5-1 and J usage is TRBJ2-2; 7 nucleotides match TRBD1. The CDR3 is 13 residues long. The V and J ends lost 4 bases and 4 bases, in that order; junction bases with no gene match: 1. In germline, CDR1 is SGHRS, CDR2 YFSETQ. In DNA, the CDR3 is TGCGCCAGCAGCGGGACAGTCACCGGGGAGCTGTTTTTT. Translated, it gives CASSGTVTGELFF.

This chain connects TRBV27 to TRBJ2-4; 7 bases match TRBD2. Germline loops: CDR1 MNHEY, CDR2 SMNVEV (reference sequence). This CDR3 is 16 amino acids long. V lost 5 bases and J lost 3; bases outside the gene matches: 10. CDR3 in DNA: TGTGCCAGCAGTCCCCGTAGCGGGTGGGACAAAAACATTCAGTACTTC. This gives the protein CASSPRSGWDKNIQYF.

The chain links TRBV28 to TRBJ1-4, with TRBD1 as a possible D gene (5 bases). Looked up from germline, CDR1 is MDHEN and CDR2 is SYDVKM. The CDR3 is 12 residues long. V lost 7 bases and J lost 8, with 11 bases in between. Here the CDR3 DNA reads TGTGCCAGCACGGGGAGGGACGAAAAACTGTTTTTT. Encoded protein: CASTGRDEKLFF.

This CDR3 is CASSLERGNEQFF. Here the CDR3 DNA reads TGCGCCAGCAGCTTGGAACGGGGCAATGAGCAGTTCTTC. This sequence joins TRBV5-1 and TRBJ2-1, with D perhaps TRBD2 (5 bases). The V and J ends lost 0 bases and 6 bases respectively, with 7 bases between them. This CDR3 has 13 residues. Germline V CDR1 and CDR2: SGHRS, YFSETQ.

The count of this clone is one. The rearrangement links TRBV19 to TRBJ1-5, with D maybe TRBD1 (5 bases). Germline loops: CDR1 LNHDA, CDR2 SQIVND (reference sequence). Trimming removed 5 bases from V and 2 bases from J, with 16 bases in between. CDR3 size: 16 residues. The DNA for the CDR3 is TGTGCCAGTAGTTCGACCTTTAGGGGCCGCAATCAGCCCCAGCATTTT. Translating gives CASSSTFRGRNQPQHF.

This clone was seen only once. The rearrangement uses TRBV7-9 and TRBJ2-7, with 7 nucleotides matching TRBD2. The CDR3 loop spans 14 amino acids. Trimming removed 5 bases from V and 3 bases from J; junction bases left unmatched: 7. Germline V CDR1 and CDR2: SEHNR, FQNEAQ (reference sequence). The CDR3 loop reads CASSEPGGGYEQYF. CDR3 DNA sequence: TGTGCCAGCAGCGAACCGGGAGGTGGCTACGAGCAGTACTTC. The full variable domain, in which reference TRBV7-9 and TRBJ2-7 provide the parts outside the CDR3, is DTGVSQNPRHKITKRGQNVTFRCDPISEHNRLYWYRQTLGQGPEFLTYFQNEAQLEKSRLLSDRFSAERPKGSFSTLEIQRTEQGDSAMYLCASSEPGGGYEQYFGPGTRLTVT.

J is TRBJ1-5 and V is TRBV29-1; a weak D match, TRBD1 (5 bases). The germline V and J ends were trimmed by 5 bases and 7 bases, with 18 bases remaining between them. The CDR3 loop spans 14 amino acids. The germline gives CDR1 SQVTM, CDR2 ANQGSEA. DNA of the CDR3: TGCAGCGTTCGAGGGGAGGGACGAGAACAGCCCCAGCATTTT. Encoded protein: CSVRGEGREQPQHF.

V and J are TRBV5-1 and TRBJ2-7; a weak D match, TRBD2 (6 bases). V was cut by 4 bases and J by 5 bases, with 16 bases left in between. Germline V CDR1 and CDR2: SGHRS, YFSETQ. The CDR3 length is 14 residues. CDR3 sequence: CASSTGSQTHEQYF. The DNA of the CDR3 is TGCGCCAGCAGCACCGGGAGTCAGACCCACGAGCAGTACTTC. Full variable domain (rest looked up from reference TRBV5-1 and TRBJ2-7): KAGVTQTPRYLIKTRGQQVTLSCSPISGHRSVSWYQQTPGQGLQFLFEYFSETQRNKGNFPGRFSGRQFSNSRSEMNVSTLELGDSALYLCASSTGSQTHEQYFGPGTRLTVT.

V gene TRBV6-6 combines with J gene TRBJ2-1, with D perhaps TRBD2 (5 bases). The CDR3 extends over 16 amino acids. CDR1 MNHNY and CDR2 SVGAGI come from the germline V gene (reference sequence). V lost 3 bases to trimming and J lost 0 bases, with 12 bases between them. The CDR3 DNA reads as TGTGCCAGCAGTTATCGGGATTTGGGCTCCTACAATGAGCAGTTCTTC. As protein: CASSYRDLGSYNEQFF.

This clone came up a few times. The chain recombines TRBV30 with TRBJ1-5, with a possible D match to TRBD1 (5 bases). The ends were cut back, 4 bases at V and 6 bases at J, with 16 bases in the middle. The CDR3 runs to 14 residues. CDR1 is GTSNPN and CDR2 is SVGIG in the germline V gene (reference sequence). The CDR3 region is CAWTEGALSQPQHF. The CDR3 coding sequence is TGTGCCTGGACTGAAGGGGCGCTTAGTCAGCCCCAGCATTTT.

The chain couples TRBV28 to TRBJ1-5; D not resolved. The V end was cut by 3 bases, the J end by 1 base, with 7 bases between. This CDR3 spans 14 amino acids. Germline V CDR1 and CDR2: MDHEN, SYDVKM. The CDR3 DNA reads TGTGCCAGCAGTTTGTCGGGAAGCAATCAGCCCCAGCATTTT. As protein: CASSLSGSNQPQHF.

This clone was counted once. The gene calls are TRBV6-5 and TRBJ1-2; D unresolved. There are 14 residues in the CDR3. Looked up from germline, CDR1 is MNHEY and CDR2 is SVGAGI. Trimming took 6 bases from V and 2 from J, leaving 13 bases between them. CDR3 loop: CASSHDGSNYGYTF. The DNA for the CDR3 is TGTGCCAGCAGCCACGACGGGAGCAACTATGGCTACACCTTC.

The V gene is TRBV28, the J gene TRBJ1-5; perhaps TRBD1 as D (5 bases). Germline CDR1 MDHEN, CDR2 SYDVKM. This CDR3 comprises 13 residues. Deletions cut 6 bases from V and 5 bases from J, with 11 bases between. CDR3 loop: CASRTGGDQPQHF. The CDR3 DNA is TGTGCCAGCAGAACCGGGGGAGATCAGCCCCAGCATTTT.

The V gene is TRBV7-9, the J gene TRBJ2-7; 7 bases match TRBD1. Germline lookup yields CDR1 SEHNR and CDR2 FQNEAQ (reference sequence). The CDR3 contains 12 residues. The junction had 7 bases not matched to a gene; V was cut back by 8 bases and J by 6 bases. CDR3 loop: CASATGYGEQYF. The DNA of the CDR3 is TGTGCCAGCGCGACAGGGTACGGCGAGCAGTACTTC.

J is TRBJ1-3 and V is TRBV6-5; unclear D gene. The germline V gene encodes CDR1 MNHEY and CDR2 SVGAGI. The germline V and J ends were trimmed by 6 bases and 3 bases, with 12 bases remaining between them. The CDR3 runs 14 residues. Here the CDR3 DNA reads TGTGCCAGCAGATCTGACCGGGGTGGAAACACCATATATTTT. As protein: CASRSDRGGNTIYF.

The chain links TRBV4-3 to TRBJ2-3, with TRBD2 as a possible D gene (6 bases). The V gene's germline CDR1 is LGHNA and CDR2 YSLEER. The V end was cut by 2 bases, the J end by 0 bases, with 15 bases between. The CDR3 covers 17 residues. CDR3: CASSQTGTPLSTDTQYF. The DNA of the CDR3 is TGCGCCAGCAGCCAAACCGGGACTCCCCTTAGCACAGATACGCAGTATTTT.

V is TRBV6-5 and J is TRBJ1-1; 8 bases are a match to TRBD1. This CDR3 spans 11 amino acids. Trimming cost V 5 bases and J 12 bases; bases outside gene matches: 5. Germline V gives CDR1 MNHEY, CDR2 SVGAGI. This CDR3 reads CASSEQGVTFF. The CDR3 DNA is TGTGCCAGCAGTGAACAGGGGGTGACTTTCTTT.

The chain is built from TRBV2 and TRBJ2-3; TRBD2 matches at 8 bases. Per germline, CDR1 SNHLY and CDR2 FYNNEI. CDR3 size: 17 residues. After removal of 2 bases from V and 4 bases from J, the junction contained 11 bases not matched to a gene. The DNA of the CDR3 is TGTGCCAGCAGTGAATCCCGGGAGGGCCCTGTGGCAGATACGCAGTATTTT. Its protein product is CASSESREGPVADTQYF.

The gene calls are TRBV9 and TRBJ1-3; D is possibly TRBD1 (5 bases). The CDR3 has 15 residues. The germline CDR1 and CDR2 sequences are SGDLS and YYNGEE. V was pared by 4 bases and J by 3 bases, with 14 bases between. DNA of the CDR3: TGTGCCAGCAGCCAAATCCCAGGGTTTGGAAACACCATATATTTT. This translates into CASSQIPGFGNTIYF.

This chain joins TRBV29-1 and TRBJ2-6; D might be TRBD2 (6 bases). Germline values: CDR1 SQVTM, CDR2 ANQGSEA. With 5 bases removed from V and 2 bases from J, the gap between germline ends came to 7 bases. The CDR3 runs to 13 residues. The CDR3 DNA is TGCAGCGTTTTAGCGGCTGGGGCCAACGTCCTGACTTTC. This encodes CSVLAAGANVLTF.

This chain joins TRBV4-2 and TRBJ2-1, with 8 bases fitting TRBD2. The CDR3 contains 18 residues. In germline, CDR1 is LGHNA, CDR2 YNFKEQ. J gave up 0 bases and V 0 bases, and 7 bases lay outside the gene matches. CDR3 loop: CASSQDGPGGPSYNEQFF. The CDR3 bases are TGTGCCAGCAGCCAAGACGGACCGGGAGGGCCCTCCTACAATGAGCAGTTCTTC.

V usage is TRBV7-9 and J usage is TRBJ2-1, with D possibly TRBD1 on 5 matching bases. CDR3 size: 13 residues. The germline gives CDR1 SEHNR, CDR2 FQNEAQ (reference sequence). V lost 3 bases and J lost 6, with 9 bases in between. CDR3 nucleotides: TGTGCCAGCAGCTTTGACAGAGTCAATGAGCAGTTCTTC. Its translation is CASSFDRVNEQFF.

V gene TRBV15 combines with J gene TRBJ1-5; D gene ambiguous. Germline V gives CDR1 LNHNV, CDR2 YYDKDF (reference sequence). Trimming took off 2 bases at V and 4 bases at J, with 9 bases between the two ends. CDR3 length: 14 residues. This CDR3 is CATSRSRGNQPQHF. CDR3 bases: TGTGCCACCAGCAGATCACGAGGGAATCAGCCCCAGCATTTT.

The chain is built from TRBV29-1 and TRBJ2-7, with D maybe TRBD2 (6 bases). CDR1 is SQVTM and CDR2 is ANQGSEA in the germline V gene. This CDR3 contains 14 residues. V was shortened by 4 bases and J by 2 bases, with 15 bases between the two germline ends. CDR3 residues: CSVVHQEGAYEQYF. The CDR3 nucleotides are TGCAGCGTTGTTCATCAGGAGGGAGCCTACGAGCAGTACTTC.

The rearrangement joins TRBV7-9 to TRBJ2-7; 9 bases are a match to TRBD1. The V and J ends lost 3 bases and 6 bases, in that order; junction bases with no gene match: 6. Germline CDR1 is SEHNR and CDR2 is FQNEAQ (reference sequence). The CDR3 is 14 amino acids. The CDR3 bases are TGTGCCAGCAGCTTTCCCGGGACAGGGACCGAGCAGTACTTC. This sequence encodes CASSFPGTGTEQYF.

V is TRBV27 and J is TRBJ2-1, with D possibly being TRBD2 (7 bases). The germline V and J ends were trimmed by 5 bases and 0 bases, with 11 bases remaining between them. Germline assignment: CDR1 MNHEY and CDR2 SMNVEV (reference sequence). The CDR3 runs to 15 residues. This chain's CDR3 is CASSGGGGSYNEQFF. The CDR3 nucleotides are TGTGCCAGCAGTGGGGGAGGGGGCTCCTACAATGAGCAGTTCTTC.